This paragraph covers one T cell receptor beta chain sequence. The specificity of this receptor is unknown. No quality values exist for individual bases; no much larger clone is one base distant. Including cysteine and phenylalanine, the CDR3 has 15 amino acids. The kept DNA is CDR3 alone, 45 bases in frame from the first base. CDR1 and CDR2 are drawn from the germline V gene: SNHLY, FYNNEI. Compared with germline, V lacks 4 bases and J lacks 5 bases; bases without a gene match: 4. This sample is part of a study of blood T cell repertoires in COVID-19 (dated by TCRdb to the early 2020s). Regarding the research as a whole: Samples from collaborators originated in the United States, Italy and Spain and spanned both the acute and convalescent phases of COVID-19. The prospective study material was composed of cDNA or gDNA derived from T cells, B-cell-depleted T cells, or PBMCs. Subjects who had been exposed to COVID-19, were actively infected with it, or had recovered from it provided the deeply sampled blood TCRbeta repertoires that made up the dataset. A freely available public database, intended as a resource for researchers studying the immune response to SARS-CoV-2, is where the repertoires were released. Samples were obtained from the ongoing ImmuneRACE study (first 160 participants) and from 1,254 subjects provided by 6 global collaborators. Sample metadata almost always included a de-identified subject ID, COVID-19 status, age in years and sex. Where available, HLA class I and class II types were obtained from metadata supplied by the sample provider rather than from assay-based typing.

Whole blood was collected in K2EDTA tubes by collaborating institutions according to the institutions' own protocols. For TCRbeta analysis, collaborators shipped samples in one of three forms: frozen whole blood, isolated PBMCs, or DNA extracted from either of those sample types. The research as a whole found: The amount of clinical and demographic metadata varied by source and participant and was provided uncurated.

The immunoSEQ Assay, a bias-controlled multiplex PCR, was used to amplify TCRbeta CDR3 regions from genomic DNA. Under the source paper's analysis protocol: The number of nucleated cells in each sample was estimated from the amplification of reference gene primers within the assay. To quantify the absolute abundance of each unique TCRbeta CDR3 rearrangement, sequence reads were collapsed and filtered. For each sample, productive Simpson clonality was calculated as the square root of Simpson's diversity index over productive rearrangements. TCRdb took over this immuneACCESS table, retaining in-frame rearrangements with V and J assigned. Such tables are incomplete; in checked studies, under half of the missing clones stem from an unresolved V gene, and the remainder is unexplained. V, J and clone size were drawn from that table, and D and trimming were deduced from the DNA. In this sample the table shows tens of thousands of clones, approximately 86% of which occur a single time. The ten largest clones take up 7.4% of the sample.

The V and J genes are TRBV2 and TRBJ1-6; TRBD1 aligns with 8 central bases. The receptor's source is a human donor with active COVID-19. The donor label of this sample is uncertain. Sequenced input: peripheral blood. This receptor has the CDR3 CASSGQGADNSPLHF. At the DNA level, the sequence is TGTGCCAGCAGTGGCCAGGGGGCGGATAATTCACCCCTCCACTTT.